This TCR beta chain was identified in a study of blood T cells in healthy people across ages (dated by TCRdb to the mid-2010s). Background on the whole study: In model experiments, template switching captured about one uniquely barcoded TCR beta cDNA molecule for every two T cells. Using deep sequencing normalized with unique cDNA molecular identifiers, the study measured how TCR beta repertoire diversity changes with age. The donors were split into four age groups: young (average around 15 years), middle-aged (39), aged (approximately 59) and long-lived (roughly 77). To avoid experimental bias, donors of different ages were randomly spread across the sequencing lanes. For two donors (one aged 18 to 30 and one aged 80 or older), the study analyzed two additional independent replicas of 1 million unique cDNA reads from the same blood draw. The investigation overall reported the following: Compared with the aged group, the long-lived group had more naive CD4+ T cells, fewer expanded clones and increased TCR diversity, a pattern suggesting age selection. Observed TCR beta diversity correlated strongly with the percentage of naive T cells measured by flow cytometry. Estimates of total diversity based on one million sequenced T cells were considered lower bounds and underestimates. The CMV infection status of donors was not known, potentially confounding age-related changes in expanded clonotypes. As age increased, observed TCR beta diversity per million T cells dropped in a roughly linear way, and a significant reduction was already evident by age about 36. Conclusive comparison of naive and antigen-experienced compartments was prevented by the profiling of bulk unsorted PBMCs.

The protocol used for the library was 5' RACE. A second PCR of about 6 to 11 cycles was performed with a sample-barcoded 5' primer and a J-beta primer mix. A unique molecular identifier was introduced onto each TCR beta cDNA molecule by a template-switch 5' adaptor carrying 12 random nucleotides. At least 2.5 million CDR3-containing paired-end reads were obtained from each sample. All of the RNA was converted into first-strand cDNA using the Mint cDNA synthesis kit, with a TRBC-specific oligonucleotide serving as the primer. After uracil-DNA glycosylase treatment, a first 18-cycle PCR used universal primers M1SS and BC2_uni_R on all cDNA. As for how the authors treated the data: Normalization of each sample was performed by random selection of 1 million high-quality reads, each carrying a distinct molecular identifier. Instead of being binned into consensus sequences, reads with shared molecular identifiers were discarded. MiTCR, run with a Q25 quality threshold and the strictest error-elimination algorithm, handled CDR3 identification, clonotype clustering and error correction. Lower-bound total TCR beta diversity was estimated with a nonparametric unseen species model using Euler transformation. The raw public data were reprocessed by TCRdb itself: fastp quality trimming at Q25, MiXCR clonotype calling, in-frame beta chains only. One record per CDR3 amino acid sequence lists the most common genes and DNA. The V and J calls were not made by the authors but by TCRdb's processing. The sample profile shows 1.5 million to 2 million distinct CDR3 sequences; approximately 39% of them were found once. Of the sample, 23% is held by the ten largest clones.

A word on this clonotype: The antigen this receptor binds is unknown. No much larger clone exists at a distance of one base, and base qualities are not known.

The approximately 40 donors, aged 6 to 90 years, were systemically healthy Caucasian individuals from Russia. Each donor gave roughly 11 milliliters of peripheral blood, drawn into EDTA-treated Vacutainer tubes. Ficoll-Paque density-gradient centrifugation was used to isolate PBMCs, with at least 7 million per sample. Total RNA was extracted from PBMCs with Trizol reagent, with at least 5.5 micrograms obtained per sample. For every donor, flow cytometry on a PBMC aliquot measured the percentage of naive CD45RAhigh/CD27high T cells. From cysteine to phenylalanine, the CDR3 is 16 amino acids long. Kept here is only the CDR3 DNA, which spans 48 bases and is read in frame from base 1.

This sequence uses TRBV12-3 or TRBV12-4 and TRBJ2-4; 9 junctional bases match TRBD2. TRBJ2-7 explains the end of the DNA better; the J call may be wrong. The sequenced material came from blood. This receptor was obtained from a human donor in good health. In nucleotide form, the sequence is TGTGCCAGCAGCCCAGGAGCGGCTAGCGGGAAGTACGAGCAGTACTTC. This is translated as CASSPGAASGKYEQYF.